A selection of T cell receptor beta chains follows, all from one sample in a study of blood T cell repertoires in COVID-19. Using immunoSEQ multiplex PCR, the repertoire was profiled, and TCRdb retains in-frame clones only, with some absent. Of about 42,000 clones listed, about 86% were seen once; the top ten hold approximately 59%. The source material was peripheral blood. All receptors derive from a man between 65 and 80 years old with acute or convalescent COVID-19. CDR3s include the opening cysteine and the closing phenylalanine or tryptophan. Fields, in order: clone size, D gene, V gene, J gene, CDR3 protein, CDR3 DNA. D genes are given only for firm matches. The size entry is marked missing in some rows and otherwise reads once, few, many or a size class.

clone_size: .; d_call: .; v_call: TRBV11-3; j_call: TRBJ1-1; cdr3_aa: CASSLGRQVGGTEAFF; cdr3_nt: TGTGCCAGCAGCTTAGGGCGACAGGTTGGGGGCACTGAAGCTTTCTTT
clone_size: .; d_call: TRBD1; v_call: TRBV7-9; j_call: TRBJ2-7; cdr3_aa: CASSFSGTGGHEQYF; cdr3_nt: TGTGCCAGCAGCTTCTCCGGGACAGGGGGCCACGAGCAGTACTTC
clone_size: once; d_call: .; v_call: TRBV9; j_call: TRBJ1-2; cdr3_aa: CASSRGGGIGYTF; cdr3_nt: TGTGCCAGCAGCCGGGGGGGCGGGATTGGCTACACCTTC
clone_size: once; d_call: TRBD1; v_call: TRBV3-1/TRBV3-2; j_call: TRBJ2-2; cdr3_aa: CASSRALTGASGELFF; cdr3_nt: TGTGCCAGCAGTAGGGCTCTGACAGGGGCCTCCGGGGAGCTGTTTTTT
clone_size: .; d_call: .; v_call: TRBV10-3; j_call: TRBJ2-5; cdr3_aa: CAISPGNQETQYF; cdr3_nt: TGTGCCATCAGCCCGGGAAACCAAGAGACCCAGTACTTC
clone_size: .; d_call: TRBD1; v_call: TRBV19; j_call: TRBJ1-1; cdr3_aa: CASSIQGGANTEAFF; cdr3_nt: TGTGCCAGTAGTATCCAGGGGGGAGCGAACACTGAAGCTTTCTTT
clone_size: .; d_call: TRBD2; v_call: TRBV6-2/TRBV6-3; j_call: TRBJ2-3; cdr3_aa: CASSRDAGLAGITDTQYF; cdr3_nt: TGTGCCAGCAGCCGAGACGCGGGACTAGCGGGAATCACAGATACGCAGTATTTT
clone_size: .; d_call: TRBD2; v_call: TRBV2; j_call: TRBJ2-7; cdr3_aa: CASSETSGGYEQYF; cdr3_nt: TGTGCCAGCAGTGAAACTAGCGGGGGATACGAGCAGTACTTC
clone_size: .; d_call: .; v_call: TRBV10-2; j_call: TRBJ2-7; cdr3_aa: CASSEGHQYF; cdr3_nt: TGCGCCAGCAGTGAGGGACATCAGTACTTC
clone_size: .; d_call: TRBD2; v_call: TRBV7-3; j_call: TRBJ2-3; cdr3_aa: CASSIGLAADTQYF; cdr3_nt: TGTGCCAGCAGCATCGGACTAGCTGCAGATACGCAGTATTTT
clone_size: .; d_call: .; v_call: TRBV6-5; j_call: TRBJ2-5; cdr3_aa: CASTRRETQYF; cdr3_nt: TGTGCCAGCACTAGGCGGGAGACCCAGTACTTC
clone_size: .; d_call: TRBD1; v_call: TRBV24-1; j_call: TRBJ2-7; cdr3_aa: CATSDEKGQGAAKSYEQYF; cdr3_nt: TGTGCCACCAGTGATGAAAAAGGACAGGGGGCGGCGAAATCCTACGAGCAGTACTTC
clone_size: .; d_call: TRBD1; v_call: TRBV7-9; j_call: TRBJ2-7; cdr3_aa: CASSLGQLLSYEQYF; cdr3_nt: TGTGCCAGCAGCTTGGGACAGTTACTTTCCTACGAGCAGTACTTC
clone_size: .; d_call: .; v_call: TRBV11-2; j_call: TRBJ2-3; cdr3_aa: CASSLERASGTDTQYF; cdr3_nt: TGTGCCAGCAGCTTAGAAAGGGCTAGCGGCACAGATACGCAGTATTTT
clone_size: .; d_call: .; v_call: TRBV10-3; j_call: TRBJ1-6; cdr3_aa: CAISSDSNSPLHF; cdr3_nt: TGTGCCATCAGTAGCGACAGCAATTCACCCCTCCACTTT
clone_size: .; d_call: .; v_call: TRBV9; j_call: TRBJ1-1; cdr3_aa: CASSRWRSADTEAFF; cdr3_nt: TGTGCCAGCAGTCGATGGAGGAGTGCGGACACTGAAGCTTTCTTT
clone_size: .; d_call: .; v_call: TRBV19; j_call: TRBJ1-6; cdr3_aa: CASRAPESPLHF; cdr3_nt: TGTGCCAGTAGGGCCCCGGAGTCACCCCTCCACTTT
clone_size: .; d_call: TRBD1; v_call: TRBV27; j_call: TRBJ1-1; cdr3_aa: CASSPTGWLTNTEAFF; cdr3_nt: TGTGCCAGCAGTCCGACAGGGTGGTTAACGAACACTGAAGCTTTCTTT
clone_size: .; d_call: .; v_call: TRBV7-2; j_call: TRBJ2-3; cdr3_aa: CASSPQTGSQFDTQYF; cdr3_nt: TGTGCCAGCAGCCCGCAGACTGGTAGCCAGTTCGATACGCAGTATTTT